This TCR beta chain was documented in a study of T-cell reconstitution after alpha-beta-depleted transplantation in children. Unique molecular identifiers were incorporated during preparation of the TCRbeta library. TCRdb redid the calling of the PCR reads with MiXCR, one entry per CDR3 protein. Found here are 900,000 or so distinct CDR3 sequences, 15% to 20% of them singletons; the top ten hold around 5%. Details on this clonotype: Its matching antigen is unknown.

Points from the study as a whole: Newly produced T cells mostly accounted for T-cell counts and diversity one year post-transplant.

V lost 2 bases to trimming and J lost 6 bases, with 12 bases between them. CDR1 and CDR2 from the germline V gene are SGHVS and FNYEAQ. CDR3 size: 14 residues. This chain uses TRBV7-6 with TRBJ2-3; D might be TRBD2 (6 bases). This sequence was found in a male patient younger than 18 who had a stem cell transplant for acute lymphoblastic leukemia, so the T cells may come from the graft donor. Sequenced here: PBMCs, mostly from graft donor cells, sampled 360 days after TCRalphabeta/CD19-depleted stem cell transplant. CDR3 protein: CASSLWLASDTQYF. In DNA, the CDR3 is TGTGCCAGCAGCTTATGGCTAGCGTCCGATACGCAGTATTTT.